This T cell receptor beta chain was recovered during a study of memory CD4+ T cells and cytomegalovirus serostatus. Background on the study: This sample comes from healthy Belgian adults, several CMV seropositive, roughly 22 seronegative.

Single viable CD3+CD4+CD8-CD45RO+ cells were sorted as the memory CD4+ T cells. Trimming removed 7 bases from V and 6 bases from J, with 25 bases in between. Germline V lookup: CDR1 MDHEN, CDR2 SYDVKM. CDR3 length: 17 amino acids. Assay: immunoSEQ multiplex PCR; the TCRdb copy retains only in-frame clones and omits some. The data contain roughly 54,000 clones, roughly 79% of them singletons. The V gene is TRBV28, the J gene TRBJ2-4; D may be TRBD2 (6 bases). The clonotype was recovered from an adult in good health and CMV-seronegative. Sequenced material: memory CD4+ T cells from blood. This CDR3 is CASTGVRGRTGGNIQYF. CDR3 nucleotide sequence: TGTGCCAGCACCGGGGTACGAGGGAGGACCGGGGGAAACATTCAGTACTTC. Full variable domain (rest looked up from reference TRBV28 and TRBJ2-4): DVKVTQSSRYLVKRTGEKVFLECVQDMDHENMFWYRQDPGLGLRLIYFSYDVKMKEKGDIPEGYSVSREKKERFSLILESASTNQTSMYLCASTGVRGRTGGNIQYFGAGTRLSVL.